This paragraph covers one T cell receptor beta chain sequence. These data are taken from a study of blood T cell repertoires in COVID-19. Background on the study: COVID-19 samples from acute and convalescent phases originated in the United States, Italy and Spain. The cDNA or gDNA used as material had been derived from T cells, B-cell-depleted T cells, or PBMCs.

Authors' processing steps: Cell counts per sample came from amplifying reference gene primers. Measured with immunoSEQ multiplex PCR; TCRdb has only the in-frame clones, and not every one. D and trimming come from the DNA, and the V and J calls and clone size come from that table. This sample has approximately 150,000 clones, with roughly 89% found just once. Sequencing used peripheral blood. The receptor was isolated from a woman between 45 and 65 years old with active or convalescent COVID-19.

The CDR3 DNA sequence: TGTGCCAGCAGTGAAGCAAGGAAGACAGGGGTTACCTATAATTCACCCCTCCACTTT. Protein product: CASSEARKTGVTYNSPLHF. This chain joins TRBV2 and TRBJ1-6; 8 nucleotides agree with TRBD1. Trimming cost V 0 bases and J 2 bases; bases outside gene matches: 9. The CDR3 is made up of 19 amino acids. CDR1 is SNHLY, CDR2 FYNNEI, per germline.